A selection of T cell receptor beta chains follows, all from one sample in a study of T-cell memory formation after mild COVID-19. TCRdb redid the calling of the 5' RACE reads with MiXCR, one entry per CDR3 protein. The sample carries roughly 400,000 distinct CDR3 sequences, 20% to 25% recorded once. The sample consisted of PBMCs or a T cell subset sorted from them (not recorded which). The receptors shown here come from an adult woman who had mild COVID-19 (a few samples of this study predate the infection). Cell type and time point are not known. CDR3s include the opening cysteine and the closing phenylalanine or tryptophan. The order of the fields is V gene, D gene, CDR3 length, J gene, clone size, CDR3 DNA, CDR3 protein. D genes are given only for firm matches. Clone size is shown for a subset of rows, as once, few, many or a class of expanded clone.

v_gene: TRBV25-1
d_gene: TRBD1
len: 16
j_gene: TRBJ2-5
abundance: .
CDR3nt: TGTGCCAGCAGTGAATTAGAGACAGGACAGGGCAAGACCCAGTACTTC
CDR3aa: CASSELETGQGKTQYF

v_gene: TRBV2
d_gene: .
len: 13
j_gene: TRBJ2-1
abundance: few
CDR3nt: TGTGCCATCCTTACGGGACCTCAAAATGAGCAGTTCTTC
CDR3aa: CAILTGPQNEQFF

v_gene: TRBV29-1
d_gene: .
len: 13
j_gene: TRBJ2-1
abundance: few
CDR3nt: TGCAGCGTTAAGATTGGCTCCTACAATGAGCAGTTCTTC
CDR3aa: CSVKIGSYNEQFF

v_gene: TRBV12-3/TRBV12-4
d_gene: .
len: 13
j_gene: TRBJ2-2
abundance: few
CDR3nt: TGTGCCAGTCTACCCCTAGTACCCGGGGAGCTGTTTTTT
CDR3aa: CASLPLVPGELFF

v_gene: TRBV24-1
d_gene: TRBD1
len: 17
j_gene: TRBJ1-2
abundance: few
CDR3nt: TGTGCCACCAGTGATGACAGGGGGCGCGAAGGGAACTATGGCTACACCTTC
CDR3aa: CATSDDRGREGNYGYTF

v_gene: TRBV7-6
d_gene: .
len: 17
j_gene: TRBJ2-3
abundance: few
CDR3nt: TGTGCCAGCAGCGAAGTAGGGGCCCAAGGGGACACAGATACGCAGTATTTT
CDR3aa: CASSEVGAQGDTDTQYF

v_gene: TRBV19
d_gene: .
len: 16
j_gene: TRBJ1-1
abundance: .
CDR3nt: TGTGCCAGTAGTGGGGTGCTGGGGAGGCAGGACACTGAAGCTTTCTTT
CDR3aa: CASSGVLGRQDTEAFF

v_gene: TRBV9
d_gene: TRBD2
len: 17
j_gene: TRBJ2-1
abundance: .
CDR3nt: TGTGCCAGCAGCGTAGATGGGACTAGCGGTTCCTACAATGAGCAGTTCTTC
CDR3aa: CASSVDGTSGSYNEQFF

v_gene: TRBV20-1
d_gene: .
len: 15
j_gene: TRBJ2-3
abundance: .
CDR3nt: TGCAGTGCTAGTAAAGGCCCGAGGGGCACAGATACGCAGTATTTT
CDR3aa: CSASKGPRGTDTQYF

v_gene: TRBV4-3
d_gene: TRBD2
len: 15
j_gene: TRBJ2-2
abundance: .
CDR3nt: TGCGCCAGCAGCCAAGCCGGGGGAGGGGCCGGGGAGCTGTTTTTT
CDR3aa: CASSQAGGGAGELFF

v_gene: TRBV12-3/TRBV12-4
d_gene: TRBD2
len: 15
j_gene: TRBJ2-7
abundance: few
CDR3nt: TGTGCCAGCAGTTTAAGCCCAGCGGGGGGGTACGAGCAGTACTTC
CDR3aa: CASSLSPAGGYEQYF

v_gene: TRBV6-5
d_gene: .
len: 12
j_gene: TRBJ1-2
abundance: .
CDR3nt: TGTGCCAGCAGCGCCACCTCTAACGGCTACACCTTC
CDR3aa: CASSATSNGYTF

v_gene: TRBV7-2
d_gene: .
len: 13
j_gene: TRBJ2-3
abundance: .
CDR3nt: TGTGCCAGCAGAAACCCATGGGCAGATACGCAGTATTTT
CDR3aa: CASRNPWADTQYF

v_gene: TRBV18
d_gene: TRBD1
len: 14
j_gene: TRBJ1-1
abundance: few
CDR3nt: TGTGCCAGCTCTGCGGGACAGATGAACACTGAAGCTTTCTTT
CDR3aa: CASSAGQMNTEAFF

v_gene: TRBV18
d_gene: .
len: 13
j_gene: TRBJ1-5
abundance: .
CDR3nt: TGTGCCAGCGGGGGCGGATCGAATCAGCCCCAGCATTTT
CDR3aa: CASGGGSNQPQHF

v_gene: TRBV30
d_gene: .
len: 12
j_gene: TRBJ1-2
abundance: .
CDR3nt: TGTGCCTGGAGGATGAATTACTATGGCTACACCTTC
CDR3aa: CAWRMNYYGYTF

v_gene: TRBV7-3
d_gene: TRBD2
len: 20
j_gene: TRBJ2-5
abundance: few
CDR3nt: TGTGCCAGCAGCTTAAAAGCCGGGTTTTACCCCGGGACTACAACGGAGACCCAGTACTTC
CDR3aa: CASSLKAGFYPGTTTETQYF

v_gene: TRBV23-1
d_gene: TRBD1
len: 18
j_gene: TRBJ1-5
abundance: .
CDR3nt: TGCGCCAGCAGTCAATCGGGGGACAGAACCCTTAGCAATCAGCCCCAGCATTTT
CDR3aa: CASSQSGDRTLSNQPQHF

v_gene: TRBV5-1
d_gene: TRBD2
len: 16
j_gene: TRBJ2-1
abundance: few
CDR3nt: TGCGCCAGCAGCTTGGCGACGGGAGGGCCTCTCGATGAGCAGTTCTTC
CDR3aa: CASSLATGGPLDEQFF

v_gene: TRBV7-9
d_gene: .
len: 13
j_gene: TRBJ2-4
abundance: few
CDR3nt: TGTGCCAGCAGCTTAGCGCCCGTAAACATTCAGTACTTC
CDR3aa: CASSLAPVNIQYF

v_gene: TRBV9
d_gene: TRBD2
len: 16
j_gene: TRBJ2-5
abundance: .
CDR3nt: TGTGCCAGCAGCGTAGAGGGGAGCGGGGGGTCGGAGACCCAGTACTTC
CDR3aa: CASSVEGSGGSETQYF

v_gene: TRBV7-9
d_gene: .
len: 13
j_gene: TRBJ2-7
abundance: few
CDR3nt: TGTGCCAGCAGCTGGGACAACCCTTACGAGCAGTACTTC
CDR3aa: CASSWDNPYEQYF

v_gene: TRBV20-1
d_gene: TRBD2
len: 14
j_gene: TRBJ2-1
abundance: .
CDR3nt: TGCAGTGCGCGGACTAGCGGGATAGGCAATGAGCAGTTCTTC
CDR3aa: CSARTSGIGNEQFF

v_gene: TRBV20-1
d_gene: TRBD1
len: 12
j_gene: TRBJ1-1
abundance: .
CDR3nt: TGCAGTGGGGGACAGGGAAAGACTGAAGCTTTCTTT
CDR3aa: CSGGQGKTEAFF

v_gene: TRBV24-1
d_gene: .
len: 15
j_gene: TRBJ2-1
abundance: few
CDR3nt: TGTGCCACCAGTGAACCCGGACCATATCACAATGAGCAGTTCTTC
CDR3aa: CATSEPGPYHNEQFF

v_gene: TRBV12-3/TRBV12-4
d_gene: .
len: 14
j_gene: TRBJ2-3
abundance: .
CDR3nt: TGTGCCAGCAGTTGGTTGGGCCCTGAGGATACGCAGTATTTT
CDR3aa: CASSWLGPEDTQYF

v_gene: TRBV27
d_gene: TRBD2
len: 16
j_gene: TRBJ2-1
abundance: .
CDR3nt: TGTGTCACCCGAGGGGGGTTTGGGACTAGTCCCAATGAGCAGTTCTTC
CDR3aa: CVTRGGFGTSPNEQFF

v_gene: TRBV12-3/TRBV12-4
d_gene: .
len: 13
j_gene: TRBJ2-7
abundance: .
CDR3nt: TGTGCCAGCAGTTTCAGCGGAGCCTACGAGCAGTACTTC
CDR3aa: CASSFSGAYEQYF

v_gene: TRBV20-1
d_gene: TRBD2
len: 15
j_gene: TRBJ2-7
abundance: few
CDR3nt: TGCAGTGCTAGTAGTAGCGGGAGTCCCCTCTACGAGCAGTACTTC
CDR3aa: CSASSSGSPLYEQYF

v_gene: TRBV7-9
d_gene: TRBD1
len: 15
j_gene: TRBJ2-1
abundance: .
CDR3nt: TGTGCCAGCAGCTCACTGGGACAGGCGATGAATGAGCAGTTCTTC
CDR3aa: CASSSLGQAMNEQFF

v_gene: TRBV29-1
d_gene: TRBD1
len: 16
j_gene: TRBJ1-6
abundance: .
CDR3nt: TGCAGCGTTGGCGAGACAGGGGGCGCCTCTAATTCACCCCTCCACTTT
CDR3aa: CSVGETGGASNSPLHF

v_gene: TRBV7-8
d_gene: .
len: 14
j_gene: TRBJ1-5
abundance: .
CDR3nt: TGTGCCAGCAGCTGGGATTATAGCAATCAGCCCCAGCATTTT
CDR3aa: CASSWDYSNQPQHF

v_gene: TRBV4-1
d_gene: TRBD2
len: 17
j_gene: TRBJ2-7
abundance: few
CDR3nt: TGCGCCAGCAGCCAAGGTGTGAATGGACTAGCGGCCCACGAGCAGTACTTC
CDR3aa: CASSQGVNGLAAHEQYF

v_gene: TRBV12-3/TRBV12-4
d_gene: .
len: 14
j_gene: TRBJ1-1
abundance: many
CDR3nt: TGTGCCAGCAGTTTGGGGCAGGTGAACACTGAAGCTTTCTTT
CDR3aa: CASSLGQVNTEAFF

v_gene: TRBV24-1
d_gene: TRBD2
len: 19
j_gene: TRBJ2-5
abundance: many
CDR3nt: TGTGCCACCAGTGATCCAGCGGGGGGGCCTTTTTTGGCACAAGAGACCCAGTACTTC
CDR3aa: CATSDPAGGPFLAQETQYF

v_gene: TRBV19
d_gene: .
len: 14
j_gene: TRBJ2-7
abundance: few
CDR3nt: TGTGCCAGTAGCCACCCCGGGCGGACGTACGAGCAGTACTTC
CDR3aa: CASSHPGRTYEQYF

v_gene: TRBV20-1
d_gene: .
len: 13
j_gene: TRBJ1-2
abundance: .
CDR3nt: TGCAGTGCTAGAATGGGGGCCAATTATGGCTACACCTTC
CDR3aa: CSARMGANYGYTF

v_gene: TRBV12-3/TRBV12-4
d_gene: .
len: 14
j_gene: TRBJ1-2
abundance: .
CDR3nt: TGTGCCAGCAGTTCGTCAGGGTTTTCCTATGGCTACACCTTC
CDR3aa: CASSSSGFSYGYTF

v_gene: TRBV15
d_gene: .
len: 15
j_gene: TRBJ1-4
abundance: .
CDR3nt: TGTGCCACCAGCGTGGGGTTAGGGCCGGGGGAAAAACTGTTTTTT
CDR3aa: CATSVGLGPGEKLFF

v_gene: TRBV14
d_gene: TRBD1
len: 13
j_gene: TRBJ1-2
abundance: .
CDR3nt: TGTGCCAGCAGCCAAGGCAGGGGGCGAAGCTACACCTTC
CDR3aa: CASSQGRGRSYTF

v_gene: TRBV7-9
d_gene: .
len: 18
j_gene: TRBJ1-1
abundance: .
CDR3nt: TGTGCCAGCAGCTTAGACGGCGTTTTGGGCGGGGAGAACACTGAAGCTTTCTTT
CDR3aa: CASSLDGVLGGENTEAFF

v_gene: TRBV7-9
d_gene: TRBD1
len: 15
j_gene: TRBJ2-5
abundance: .
CDR3nt: TGTGCCAGCAGCTCCCAGGGGGCGGGGCAAGAGACCCAGTACTTC
CDR3aa: CASSSQGAGQETQYF

v_gene: TRBV29-1
d_gene: .
len: 13
j_gene: TRBJ2-1
abundance: .
CDR3nt: TGCAGCTCCGAGACGAGAGAATCCAATGAGCAGTTCTTC
CDR3aa: CSSETRESNEQFF

v_gene: TRBV29-1
d_gene: .
len: 13
j_gene: TRBJ2-2
abundance: few
CDR3nt: TGCAGCGTGGACAAGCGGAACACCGGGGAGCTGTTTTTT
CDR3aa: CSVDKRNTGELFF

v_gene: TRBV5-1
d_gene: .
len: 15
j_gene: TRBJ2-1
abundance: .
CDR3nt: TGCGCCAGCAGCTCCGGGACTTATTCGGAAAATGAGCAGTTCTTC
CDR3aa: CASSSGTYSENEQFF

v_gene: TRBV2
d_gene: TRBD1
len: 12
j_gene: TRBJ1-5
abundance: few
CDR3nt: TGTGCCAGCAGACAGGGGCTTCAGCCCCAGCATTTT
CDR3aa: CASRQGLQPQHF

v_gene: TRBV5-1
d_gene: .
len: 15
j_gene: TRBJ1-2
abundance: .
CDR3nt: TGCGCCAGCAGATCCCTGGGTGCAGGTGACTATGGCTACACCTTC
CDR3aa: CASRSLGAGDYGYTF

v_gene: TRBV6-5
d_gene: .
len: 16
j_gene: TRBJ2-7
abundance: few
CDR3nt: TGTGCCAGCAGTTCCCCCGCGGAGGGAACAACCTACGAGCAGTACTTC
CDR3aa: CASSSPAEGTTYEQYF

v_gene: TRBV6-5
d_gene: .
len: 13
j_gene: TRBJ2-7
abundance: .
CDR3nt: TGTGCCAGCAGTAAGGACAGAGGGTCCGAGCAGTACTTC
CDR3aa: CASSKDRGSEQYF

v_gene: TRBV3-1
d_gene: .
len: 15
j_gene: TRBJ2-5
abundance: few
CDR3nt: TGTGCCAGCAGCCAACAGGCGGCAGTAGCGAAGACCCAGTACTTC
CDR3aa: CASSQQAAVAKTQYF

v_gene: TRBV3-1
d_gene: .
len: 15
j_gene: TRBJ2-7
abundance: .
CDR3nt: TGTGCCAGCAGCTCGACAGCCAAGAACTCCTACGAGCAGTACTTC
CDR3aa: CASSSTAKNSYEQYF

v_gene: TRBV27
d_gene: .
len: 16
j_gene: TRBJ2-3
abundance: few
CDR3nt: TGTGCCAGCAGTTTATCTGGCGGGGAGAGAACAGATACGCAGTATTTT
CDR3aa: CASSLSGGERTDTQYF

v_gene: TRBV24-1
d_gene: TRBD2
len: 15
j_gene: TRBJ2-1
abundance: few
CDR3nt: TGTGCCACCAGTGAGACTAGCGGGAGGATCAATGAGCAGTTCTTC
CDR3aa: CATSETSGRINEQFF

v_gene: TRBV12-3/TRBV12-4
d_gene: .
len: 13
j_gene: TRBJ2-7
abundance: .
CDR3nt: TGTGCCAGCAGTTCCCATTGGTCCTACGAGCAGTACTTC
CDR3aa: CASSSHWSYEQYF

v_gene: TRBV29-1
d_gene: TRBD2
len: 16
j_gene: TRBJ2-2
abundance: .
CDR3nt: TGCAGCGCCATAATGGTCCGGGAGGGGTACACCGGGGAGCTGTTTTTT
CDR3aa: CSAIMVREGYTGELFF

v_gene: TRBV29-1
d_gene: TRBD1
len: 13
j_gene: TRBJ2-7
abundance: few
CDR3nt: TGCAGCGTTGAAAGACAGGGTTCCTACGAGCAGTACTTC
CDR3aa: CSVERQGSYEQYF

v_gene: TRBV24-1
d_gene: .
len: 14
j_gene: TRBJ2-7
abundance: few
CDR3nt: TGTGCCACCAGTGATCCGGGACATGCCCACGAGCAGTACTTC
CDR3aa: CATSDPGHAHEQYF